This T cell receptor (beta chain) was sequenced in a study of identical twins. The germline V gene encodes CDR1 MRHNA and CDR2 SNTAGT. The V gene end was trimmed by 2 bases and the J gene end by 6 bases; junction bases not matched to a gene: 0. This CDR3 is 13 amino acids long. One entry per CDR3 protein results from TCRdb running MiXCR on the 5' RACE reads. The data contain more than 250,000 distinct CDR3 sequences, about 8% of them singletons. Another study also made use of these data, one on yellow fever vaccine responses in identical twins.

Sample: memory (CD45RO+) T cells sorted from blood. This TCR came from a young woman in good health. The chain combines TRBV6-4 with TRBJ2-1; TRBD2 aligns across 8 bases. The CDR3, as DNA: TGTGCCAGCAGTGACAGCGGGAGCAATGAGCAGTTCTTC. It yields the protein CASSDSGSNEQFF.